One and the same sample provided the 23 T cell receptor beta chains below, sequenced in a study of T cell responses to AZD1222 COVID-19 vaccine. Only in-frame clones appear in the TCRdb table, and some are missing; sequencing was by immunoSEQ multiplex PCR. The table records tens of thousands of clones, roughly 89% of them present only once. This specimen consisted of peripheral blood, obtained 28 days after the second AZD1222 dose. The receptor source for this set is an adult who received the AZD1222 COVID-19 vaccine.

V is TRBV15 and J is TRBJ1-6, with D possibly matching TRBD1 (5 bases). Germline V lookup: CDR1 LNHNV, CDR2 YYDKDF (reference sequence). V lost 0 bases, J lost 8 bases, and 11 bases lay in between. This CDR3 has 15 amino acids. The CDR3 DNA follows: TGTGCCACCAGCAGAGATCCAGGAGGGGATTCACCCCTCCACTTT. Protein product: CATSRDPGGDSPLHF.

This clone was found a few times. V and J are TRBV29-1 and TRBJ1-2; no clear D. Trimming cost V 6 bases and J 1 base, with 6 bases left between them. Germline V lookup: CDR1 SQVTM, CDR2 ANQGSEA. The CDR3 length is 11 residues. The CDR3: CSVQDNYGYTF. Written as DNA, the CDR3 is TGCAGCGTCCAGGATAACTATGGCTACACCTTC. Filled out from reference TRBV29-1 and TRBJ1-2, the complete variable domain reads SAVISQKPSRDICQRGTSLTIQCQVDSQVTMMFWYRQQPGQSLTLIATANQGSEATYESGFVIDKFPISRPNLTFSTLTVSNMSPEDSSIYLCSVQDNYGYTFGSGTRLTVV.

The chain is built from TRBV4-2 and TRBJ2-3; maybe TRBD2 (6 bases). Germline-derived CDR1 and CDR2 are LGHNA and YNFKEQ. The V end was cut by 0 bases, the J end by 3 bases, with 7 bases between. The CDR3 sequence is 14 residues long. The CDR3 reads CASSQDGGTDTQYF. The CDR3 bases are TGTGCCAGCAGCCAAGATGGGGGGACAGATACGCAGTATTTT.

The V and J genes are TRBV6-1 and TRBJ1-2; a possible D gene is TRBD1 (6 bases). The CDR3 spans 14 residues. V was clipped by 10 bases and J by 8 bases, with 23 bases between them. Germline-derived CDR1 and CDR2 are MNHNS and SASEGT. In nucleotides, the CDR3 is TGTGCCACCAAAACGGCAGGGGAGCCGGAAGGCTACACCTTC. Protein: CATKTAGEPEGYTF.

The chain recombines TRBV14 with TRBJ2-1, with 8 bases identical to TRBD2. Germline lookup yields CDR1 SGHDN and CDR2 FVKESK. The CDR3 runs to 16 residues. The trim removed 0 bases at V and 3 bases at J, leaving 4 bases unmatched. The chain's CDR3 is CASSQEVGGVYNEQFF. The DNA for the CDR3 is TGTGCCAGCAGCCAAGAGGTCGGGGGGGTCTACAATGAGCAGTTCTTC.

The V call is TRBV7-9, the J call TRBJ2-5; D unclear. CDR1 and CDR2 from the germline V gene are SEHNR and FQNEAQ (reference sequence). The ends were cut back, 5 bases at V and 0 bases at J, with 10 bases in the middle. The CDR3 covers 14 residues. For the CDR3, the DNA is TGTGCCAGCAGCCCCCAGAGGTACCAAGAGACCCAGTACTTC. Protein: CASSPQRYQETQYF.

The V gene is TRBV9, the J gene TRBJ1-1; D may be TRBD1 (6 bases). V gave up 0 bases and J gave up 1 base, with 10 bases separating them. The CDR3 is 15 residues long. Germline V CDR1 and CDR2: SGDLS, YYNGEE. CDR3 amino acids: CASSVETGPNTEAFF. The CDR3 nucleotides read TGTGCCAGCAGCGTAGAGACAGGCCCGAACACTGAAGCTTTCTTT.

This CDR3 is CASSYGTTYGYTF. The CDR3, as DNA: TGTGCCAGCAGTTACGGGACAACCTATGGCTACACCTTC. The V and J genes are TRBV5-5 and TRBJ1-2, with D maybe TRBD1 (6 bases). Trimming pared 5 bases from V and 4 bases from J, leaving 12 bases between. CDR1 and CDR2 from the germline V gene are SGHKS and YYEKEE (reference sequence). This CDR3 has 13 residues.

The chain links TRBV6-5 to TRBJ1-2; unclear D gene. The germline V gene encodes CDR1 MNHEY and CDR2 SVGAGI. The CDR3 consists of 12 residues. V was pared by 1 base and J by 5 bases, with 5 bases between. The CDR3 sequence: CASSYLGYGYTF. The CDR3 nucleotides are TGTGCCAGCAGTTACTTGGGGTATGGCTACACCTTC.

This chain joins TRBV24-1 and TRBJ1-5; no definite D call. V lost 3 bases and J lost 4, with 21 bases in between. The V gene's germline CDR1 is KGHDR and CDR2 SFDVKD. The CDR3 is 18 residues long. CDR3 bases: TGTGCCACCAGTGATACCTCCTCCGGGGTTTTGGGGAATCAGCCCCAGCATTTT. It is translated as CATSDTSSGVLGNQPQHF.

J is TRBJ1-1 and V is TRBV12-3 or TRBV12-4; D gene uncertain. The CDR3 is 13 residues long. Trimming removed 3 bases from V and 1 base from J, with 6 bases in between. The CDR3 spells CASSFKANTEAFF. The CDR3 region has the DNA TGTGCCAGCAGTTTTAAGGCGAACACTGAAGCTTTCTTT.

The chain joins TRBV28 to TRBJ1-1; D not resolved. The V and J ends lost 2 bases and 7 bases respectively, with 8 bases between them. Germline CDR1 MDHEN, CDR2 SYDVKM. This CDR3 spans 12 amino acids. In DNA, the CDR3 is TGTGCCAGCAGTTTAGTTGTAGATGAAGCTTTCTTT. Residues: CASSLVVDEAFF.

This clone was seen a single time. The chain recombines TRBV7-3 with TRBJ2-3; D is uncertain. The germline V gene has CDR1 SGHTA and CDR2 FQGTGA. CDR3 size: 15 residues. Trimming pared 5 bases from V and 0 bases from J, leaving 12 bases between. CDR3 bases: TGTGCCAGCAGCCCTTCTCTCGGTAGCACAGATACGCAGTATTTT. This codes for CASSPSLGSTDTQYF.

The chain recombines TRBV11-1 with TRBJ1-6; 8 positions agree with TRBD1. V shed 2 bases, J shed 9 bases, and the junction held 3 bases outside the gene matches. Germline loops: CDR1 SGHAT, CDR2 FQDESV (reference sequence). The CDR3 contains 14 residues. The CDR3 nucleotides read TGTGCCAGCAGCTTACTACAGGGGGTTTCACCCCTCCACTTT. It is translated as CASSLLQGVSPLHF.

The CDR3 spells CASSVAGELFF. DNA for the CDR3: TGTGCCAGCAGCGTAGCCGGGGAGCTGTTTTTT. The chain couples TRBV9 to TRBJ2-2; D is uncertain. V lost 0 bases to trimming and J lost 6 bases, with 0 bases between them. Germline assignment: CDR1 SGDLS and CDR2 YYNGEE. CDR3 size: 11 residues.

The chain combines TRBV6-5 with TRBJ1-5; D gene ambiguous. Germline values: CDR1 MNHEY, CDR2 SVGAGI. The CDR3 consists of 14 residues. V lost 6 bases and J 6 bases, leaving 15 bases between the germline ends. Written as DNA, the CDR3 is TGTGCCAGCAGCCCCTACAGTTTCAGTCAGCCCCAGCATTTT. This encodes CASSPYSFSQPQHF.

This clone was recorded a few times. This chain uses TRBV30 with TRBJ1-6; no clear D gene. The CDR3 has 13 residues. Per germline, CDR1 GTSNPN and CDR2 SVGIG (reference sequence). V was trimmed by 2 bases and J by 8 bases, leaving 10 bases between them. The CDR3 protein is CAWSTVPDSPLHF. In DNA, the CDR3 is TGTGCCTGGAGTACGGTACCGGATTCACCCCTCCACTTT.

The rearrangement links TRBV5-4 to TRBJ2-5; maybe TRBD2 (5 bases). V lost 0 bases and J lost 7, with 10 bases in between. This CDR3 is built from 13 residues. The germline V gene has CDR1 SGHNT and CDR2 YYREEE (reference sequence). The CDR3 spells CASSLEGDGTQYF. The CDR3 DNA sequence: TGTGCCAGCAGCTTGGAGGGAGACGGGACCCAGTACTTC. Filled out from reference TRBV5-4 and TRBJ2-5, the complete variable domain reads ETGVTQSPTHLIKTRGQQVTLRCSSQSGHNTVSWYQQALGQGPQFIFQYYREEENGRGNFPPRFSGLQFPNYSSELNVNALELDDSALYLCASSLEGDGTQYFGPGTRLLVL.

This rearrangement joins TRBV29-1 to TRBJ1-5; TRBD1 matches 9 bases. Germline V gene lookup returns CDR1 SQVTM and CDR2 ANQGSEA. Losses at the gene ends were 7 bases for V and 6 bases for J; bases not matched to a gene: 7. This CDR3 region has 13 residues. Here the CDR3 reads CSANTGGGQPQHF. The CDR3 DNA is TGCAGCGCTAACACAGGGGGCGGTCAGCCCCAGCATTTT.

This clone was seen only once. The J gene is TRBJ2-1, the V gene TRBV5-1; 9 bases agree with TRBD2. This CDR3 region has 16 residues. The V gene's germline CDR1 is SGHRS and CDR2 YFSETQ. After removal of 1 base from V and 2 bases from J, the junction contained 4 bases not matched to a gene. The CDR3 reads CASSLNAGGPYNEQFF. The CDR3 DNA sequence: TGCGCCAGCAGCTTGAACGCGGGGGGGCCCTACAATGAGCAGTTCTTC.

The rearrangement uses TRBV7-9 and TRBJ1-2; the D is unclear. The V gene's germline CDR1 is SEHNR and CDR2 FQNEAQ (reference sequence). This CDR3 has 12 amino acids. V lost 5 bases and J lost 1, with 5 bases in between. The CDR3 spells CASSPNNYGYTF. The CDR3 nucleotides are TGTGCCAGCAGCCCCAATAACTATGGCTACACCTTC.

This chain connects TRBV5-6 to TRBJ1-2, with 8 nucleotides matching TRBD1. The CDR3 spans 14 residues. V trimming: 5 bases; J trimming: 0 bases; junction bases outside the gene matches: 3. The V gene's germline CDR1 is SGHDT and CDR2 YYEEEE. DNA of the CDR3: TGTGCCAGCAGGGGGGACAGGTCTAACTATGGCTACACCTTC. This codes for CASRGDRSNYGYTF. Complete variable domain (other parts from reference TRBV5-6 and TRBJ1-2): DAGVTQSPTHLIKTRGQQVTLRCSPKSGHDTVSWYQQALGQGPQFIFQYYEEEERQRGNFPDRFSGHQFPNYSSELNVNALLLGDSALYLCASRGDRSNYGYTFGSGTRLTVV.

This clone was detected only once. The CDR3 DNA is TGTGCCAGCAGTTTAGTGGGAGGGCCTTTGAGAGAGACCCAGTACTTC. Its protein is CASSLVGGPLRETQYF. The chain couples TRBV6-2 or TRBV6-3 to TRBJ2-5; 7 nucleotides align to TRBD2. The germline CDR1 and CDR2 sequences are MNHEY and SVGEGT. J lost 4 bases, V lost 4 bases, and 12 bases had no gene match. This CDR3 has 16 residues.